Presented here are 18 T cell receptor beta chains from one specimen sequenced in a study of PD-1 blockade in classical Hodgkin lymphoma. Method: immunoSEQ multiplex PCR; TCRdb's copy keeps in-frame clones and lacks some. This table has 100,000 to 130,000 clones, 80% to 90% appearing once. Each patient relapsed following autologous stem cell transplantation, and prior brentuximab vedotin exposure differed. The source material was peripheral blood mononuclear cells (PBMCs), sampled before the second cycle of nivolumab. These receptors originate from a human donor with classical Hodgkin lymphoma.

The chain uses TRBV5-6 and TRBJ1-2, with 7 bases aligning to TRBD1. The germline gives CDR1 SGHDT, CDR2 YYEEEE. This CDR3 is built from 14 residues. Unmatched junction bases numbered 5, after V lost 3 bases and J lost 3 bases. The CDR3, as DNA: TGTGCCAGCAGCTCAAGGACAGGAGACTATGGCTACACCTTC. Encoded protein: CASSSRTGDYGYTF. Full variable domain (missing parts from reference TRBV5-6 and TRBJ1-2): DAGVTQSPTHLIKTRGQQVTLRCSPKSGHDTVSWYQQALGQGPQFIFQYYEEEERQRGNFPDRFSGHQFPNYSSELNVNALLLGDSALYLCASSSRTGDYGYTFGSGTRLTVV.

V usage is TRBV5-6 and J usage is TRBJ2-1, with 10 nucleotides matching TRBD2. Germline-derived CDR1 and CDR2 are SGHDT and YYEEEE. The trim removed 0 bases at V and 1 base at J, leaving 4 bases unmatched. The CDR3 runs 17 residues. The CDR3 loop reads CASSLVGSGRSYNEQFF. As DNA, the CDR3 is TGTGCCAGCAGCTTGGTTGGTAGCGGGAGGTCCTACAATGAGCAGTTCTTC.

This clone has only a few counts. The rearrangement links TRBV28 to TRBJ1-2; D is unclear. The CDR3 totals 15 residues. Per the germline V gene, CDR1 is MDHEN and CDR2 is SYDVKM. V was clipped by 4 bases and J by 5 bases, with 17 bases between them. CDR3 residues: CASSSRGDQRYGYTF. The CDR3 nucleotides are TGTGCCAGCAGTTCCCGAGGAGACCAAAGGTATGGCTACACCTTC.

The V call is TRBV11-2, the J call TRBJ1-2; 9 nucleotides match TRBD1. This CDR3 has 15 residues. Germline-derived CDR1 and CDR2 are SGHAT and FQNNGV. V was clipped by 1 base and J by 8 bases; unmatched bases: 8. CDR3 protein: CASSLGPGQGDGYTF. For the CDR3, the DNA is TGTGCCAGCAGCTTAGGGCCGGGACAGGGCGACGGCTACACCTTC.

J is TRBJ2-7 and V is TRBV4-2; perhaps TRBD2 as D (7 bases). Germline V gene lookup returns CDR1 LGHNA and CDR2 YNFKEQ. V lost 0 bases, J lost 3 bases, and 12 bases lay in between. The CDR3 sequence is 15 residues long. The CDR3 DNA is TGTGCCAGCAGCCAAGATATGAGGGGGGGCTACGAGCAGTACTTC. Translating gives CASSQDMRGGYEQYF.

J is TRBJ1-1 and V is TRBV15, with D uncertain. V was clipped by 0 bases and J by 10 bases, with 9 bases between them. CDR3 length equals 12 residues. Germline CDR1 is LNHNV and CDR2 is YYDKDF (reference sequence). The CDR3 DNA is TGTGCCACCAGCAGAGATCGCGTACGAGCTTTCTTT. The encoded protein is CATSRDRVRAFF. Using reference TRBV15 and TRBJ1-1 for the parts outside the CDR3, the full variable domain is DAMVIQNPRYQVTQFGKPVTLSCSQTLNHNVMYWYQQKSSQAPKLLFHYYDKDFNNEADTPDNFQSRRPNTSFCFLDIRSPGLGDTAMYLCATSRDRVRAFFGQGTRLTVV.

The chain couples TRBV29-1 to TRBJ1-1; D unclear. The CDR3 loop spans 14 amino acids. Per the germline V gene, CDR1 is SQVTM and CDR2 is ANQGSEA. V was clipped by 2 bases and J by 5 bases, with 15 bases between them. CDR3 sequence: CSVENWAVWTEAFF. The CDR3 bases are TGCAGCGTTGAAAATTGGGCAGTGTGGACTGAAGCTTTCTTT.

This clone appeared a few times. The chain links TRBV9 to TRBJ2-6; no definite D call. CDR1 is SGDLS and CDR2 is YYNGEE in the germline V gene. Deletions cut 2 bases from V and 8 bases from J, with 8 bases between. The CDR3 sequence is 13 residues long. CDR3 nucleotides: TGTGCCAGCAGCGTGGCTATTACCAACGTCCTGACTTTC. Its protein product is CASSVAITNVLTF.

There are a few counts of this clone. The chain uses TRBV6-6 and TRBJ1-1; D remains unclear. CDR1 is MNHNY, CDR2 SVGAGI, per germline (reference sequence). This CDR3 is 12 amino acids long. Trimming removed 2 bases from V and 3 bases from J, with 4 bases in between. The CDR3 DNA is TGTGCCAGCAGTTACGGAGACACTGAAGCTTTCTTT. This sequence encodes CASSYGDTEAFF.

This chain joins TRBV4-2 and TRBJ2-1, with TRBD2 matching over 13 bases. Germline trimming cut 3 bases from V and 2 bases from J; bases unmatched to any gene: 7. This CDR3 region has 18 residues. Germline V gene data show CDR1 as LGHNA and CDR2 as YNFKEQ. The CDR3 bases are TGTGCCAGCAGCCACCCACTAGCGGGAGGGTTGACCTACAATGAGCAGTTCTTC. The encoded protein is CASSHPLAGGLTYNEQFF.

This clone was counted once. The genes are TRBV5-1 and TRBJ2-1; 7 bases are shared with TRBD2. The CDR3 sequence is 16 residues long. Trimming at V came to 2 bases and at J to 4 bases, leaving 9 bases not matched to a gene. Germline V gene data show CDR1 as SGHRS and CDR2 as YFSETQ. CDR3 region: CASSFGWEGGYNEQFF. Here the CDR3 DNA reads TGCGCCAGCAGCTTCGGGTGGGAGGGAGGATACAATGAGCAGTTCTTC. The whole variable domain, remainder taken from reference TRBV5-1 and TRBJ2-1, is KAGVTQTPRYLIKTRGQQVTLSCSPISGHRSVSWYQQTPGQGLQFLFEYFSETQRNKGNFPGRFSGRQFSNSRSEMNVSTLELGDSALYLCASSFGWEGGYNEQFFGPGTRLTVL.

This clone has just a few counts. CDR3 residues: CASRGYYNEQFF. In DNA, the CDR3 is TGTGCCAGCAGGGGGTACTACAATGAGCAGTTCTTC. V is TRBV6-4 and J is TRBJ2-1; D gene ambiguous. The CDR3 contains 12 residues. V dropped 6 bases and J dropped 3 bases, with 6 bases sitting between them. The germline V gene has CDR1 MRHNA and CDR2 SNTAGT.

This clone was counted once. CDR3 sequence: CASSQTGPIGTEAFF. DNA for the CDR3: TGTGCCAGCAGTCAGACGGGGCCCATCGGGACTGAAGCTTTCTTT. The chain recombines TRBV6-5 with TRBJ1-1; D is possibly TRBD1 (5 bases). The length of the CDR3 is 15 residues. V was trimmed by 5 bases and J by 5 bases, leaving 18 bases between them. CDR1 MNHEY and CDR2 SVGAGI come from the germline V gene.

In regard to this clone: Mismatch with germline at one junction end may stem from a read error. The rearrangement uses TRBV19 and TRBJ1-1; 8 bases are a match to TRBD1. This CDR3 comprises 15 residues. In germline, CDR1 is LNHDA, CDR2 SQIVND (reference sequence). The CDR3 nucleotides are TGTGCCAGTAGTCCAGGGACAGGATTGAATACTGAAGCTTTCTTT. It is translated as CASSPGTGLNTEAFF.

The rearrangement joins TRBV10-1 to TRBJ1-5; D is perhaps TRBD1 (5 bases). V dropped 9 bases and J dropped 8 bases, with 5 bases sitting between them. Germline assignment: CDR1 WNHNN and CDR2 SYGVQD (reference sequence). The CDR3 totals 9 residues. CDR3 bases: TGCGCCAGAGGGGAGCCCCAGCATTTT. This sequence encodes CARGEPQHF.

The rearrangement uses TRBV2 and TRBJ2-3, with 8 bases aligning to TRBD1. Trimming took 8 bases from V and 3 from J; bases not matched to a gene: 19. Germline CDR1 reads SNHLY; CDR2 reads FYNNEI. The CDR3 extends over 18 amino acids. For the CDR3, the DNA is TGTGCCAGCCGGGGGACAGGCGTCTACGACCCCTTTACAGATACGCAGTATTTT. This translates into CASRGTGVYDPFTDTQYF.

The chain carries TRBV28 and TRBJ1-5; possible D gene TRBD1, 6 bases. This CDR3 has 14 residues. Germline lookup yields CDR1 MDHEN and CDR2 SYDVKM. Trimming took 3 bases from V and 7 from J, leaving 13 bases between them. The CDR3 here is CASSLGQLVQPQHF. DNA for the CDR3: TGTGCCAGCAGTTTGGGACAACTCGTACAGCCCCAGCATTTT. Supplemented by reference TRBV28 and TRBJ1-5, the full variable domain reads DVKVTQSSRYLVKRTGEKVFLECVQDMDHENMFWYRQDPGLGLRLIYFSYDVKMKEKGDIPEGYSVSREKKERFSLILESASTNQTSMYLCASSLGQLVQPQHFGDGTRLSIL.

The chain is built from TRBV28 and TRBJ2-5, with 8 nucleotides matching TRBD2. In germline, CDR1 is MDHEN, CDR2 SYDVKM. The CDR3 length is 15 residues. V was clipped by 8 bases and J by 3 bases; unmatched bases: 11. CDR3 bases: TGTGCCAGCTTGAAGCGGGAGAGATACAAAGAGACCCAGTACTTC. It specifies CASLKRERYKETQYF.